Following are 9 T cell receptor beta chains from one sample sequenced in a study of metastatic and nonmetastatic thyroid tumors. From the PCR reads, TCRdb re-called clones with MiXCR. The table shows around 27,000 clones, with about 15% occurring only once. Ahead of thyroid surgery, no patient had received treatment of any kind. The specimen sequenced was blood. These receptors originate from a female donor with papillary thyroid cancer or a benign thyroid nodule (not recorded which). Some clones in this sample may be carry-over from other donors' samples.

In this sample, this clone turned up many times. The rearrangement joins TRBV28 to TRBJ2-1, with D perhaps matching TRBD1 (7 bases). The CDR3 runs to 12 residues. Trimming took off 6 bases at V and 6 bases at J, with 9 bases between the two ends. Germline loops: CDR1 MDHEN, CDR2 SYDVKM. This chain's CDR3 is CASRQGGNEQFF. In DNA, the CDR3 is TGTGCCAGCAGGCAGGGGGGCAATGAGCAGTTCTTC.

This clone was observed a few times. Being one base from a much bigger clone, this may be a read error. The chain is built from TRBV29-1 and TRBJ1-2; D may be TRBD1 (6 bases). V was cut by 6 bases and J by 4 bases, with 15 bases left in between. Per the germline V gene, CDR1 is SQVTM and CDR2 is ANQGSEA. The CDR3 is 13 amino acids. This CDR3 reads CSVQTGISYGYTF. In DNA, the CDR3 is TGCAGCGTCCAGACAGGAATTTCCTATGGCTACACCTTC.

This clone was detected ten times or more. The V gene is TRBV28, the J gene TRBJ2-7, with 9 bases matching TRBD1. Germline values: CDR1 MDHEN, CDR2 SYDVKM. Trimming cost V 2 bases and J 3 bases; bases outside gene matches: 5. This CDR3 region has 15 residues. This CDR3 is CASSLRTGEVYEQYF. The CDR3 DNA follows: TGTGCCAGCAGTTTAAGGACAGGGGAGGTCTACGAGCAGTACTTC.

There are many counts of this clone. The chain links TRBV7-9 to TRBJ2-1; D call uncertain. The length of the CDR3 is 14 residues. From germline, CDR1 is SEHNR and CDR2 FQNEAQ (reference sequence). Between the trimmed V and J ends, which lost 6 bases and 2 bases, there was a span of 11 bases. CDR3 in amino acids: CASRTAGPYNEQFF. CDR3 nucleotides: TGTGCCAGCAGGACCGCAGGACCCTACAATGAGCAGTTCTTC.

This clone was observed at least ten times. The V gene is TRBV20-1, the J gene TRBJ2-5, with TRBD2 matching over 12 bases. The germline V gene has CDR1 DFQATT and CDR2 SNEGSKA (reference sequence). The CDR3 runs to 14 residues. V shed 3 bases and J 7 bases; nucleotides not matched to a gene: 6. CDR3 loop: CSASPSGRVRTQYF. The CDR3 region has the DNA TGCAGTGCTAGTCCTAGCGGGAGGGTGAGGACCCAGTACTTC.

This clone came up many times. In DNA, the CDR3 is TGTGCCAGCTCCCCGTCCCGGACACGGTCGCCCCTCCACTTT. This codes for CASSPSRTRSPLHF. This chain uses TRBV18 with TRBJ1-6; D might be TRBD1 (5 bases). Trimming removed 6 bases from V and 13 bases from J, with 19 bases in between. This CDR3 region has 14 residues. Looked up from germline, CDR1 is KGHSH and CDR2 is LQKENI.

At least ten counts were recorded for this clone. This chain links TRBV19 with TRBJ2-5; 8 bases fit TRBD2. From germline, CDR1 is LNHDA and CDR2 SQIVND (reference sequence). V lost 1 base and J lost 1; bases outside the gene matches: 5. This CDR3 spans 16 amino acids. The CDR3 coding sequence is TGTGCCAGTAGTATAGGGACTAGCAGAACCCAAGAGACCCAGTACTTC. Residues: CASSIGTSRTQETQYF.

This clone came up many times. The gene calls are TRBV30 and TRBJ1-1; possibly TRBD1 for D (5 bases). Germline loops: CDR1 GTSNPN, CDR2 SVGIG (reference sequence). Trimming left V 6 bases short and J 11 bases short, with 22 bases between. The length of the CDR3 is 13 residues. Here the CDR3 DNA reads TGTGCCTGTAACTCCGGTGGGCCGAAGGGGGCTTTCTTT. It translates to CACNSGGPKGAFF.

There are many counts of this clone. The CDR3 DNA reads as TGTGCCAGCAGAAGACAGGGGGTCCCCTATGGCTACACCTTC. Translated: CASRRQGVPYGYTF. V usage is TRBV6-1 and J usage is TRBJ1-2, with 9 bases lining up with TRBD1. The CDR3 extends over 14 amino acids. Germline V lookup: CDR1 MNHNS, CDR2 SASEGT. V gave up 6 bases and J gave up 4 bases; unmatched junction bases: 6.